This entry lists 13 T cell receptor beta chains sequenced from one sample in a study of T cells after yellow fever vaccination. Each CDR3 protein gets one entry after TCRdb re-called the 5' RACE reads with MiXCR. The top ten hold 17% of the sample, which has hundreds of thousands of distinct CDR3 sequences, about a sixth seen once. The sequenced sample was PBMCs, obtained around 5 days after the first yellow fever vaccination. The receptor source for this set is a man between 18 and 35 years old who received the YFV17D yellow fever vaccine.

The chain combines TRBV12-3 or TRBV12-4 with TRBJ1-6; D gene unclear. Deletions cut 3 bases from V and 9 bases from J, with 9 bases between. This CDR3 region has 13 residues. Here the CDR3 reads CASSFNSRSPLHF. The CDR3 DNA follows: TGTGCCAGCAGTTTTAATAGCCGTTCACCCCTCCACTTT.

This clonotype came up a few times. This chain joins TRBV5-6 and TRBJ2-7, with unresolved D. V was trimmed by 0 bases and J by 2 bases, leaving 15 bases between them. From germline, CDR1 is SGHDT and CDR2 YYEEEE. The CDR3 runs 16 residues. DNA of the CDR3: TGTGCCAGCAGCTTGGCCTCGGTTGTGGAAGCCTACGAGCAGTACGTC. Encoded protein: CASSLASVVEAYEQYV.

This clonotype was counted between two and nine times. The chain carries TRBV7-3 and TRBJ2-3, with D maybe TRBD2 (5 bases). Germline V gives CDR1 SGHTA, CDR2 FQGTGA. With 3 bases removed from V and 1 base from J, the gap between germline ends came to 14 bases. The CDR3 is 16 amino acids. This CDR3 reads CASSLPLGAGTDTQYF. The CDR3 bases are TGTGCCAGCAGCTTGCCGTTGGGAGCGGGCACAGATACGCAGTATTTT.

There are a few counts of this clonotype. The chain has TRBV9 and TRBJ2-3, with TRBD2 matching over 9 bases. CDR1 and CDR2 (germline): SGDLS, YYNGEE. The CDR3 length is 17 residues. V gave up 1 base and J gave up 0 bases; unmatched junction bases: 6. CDR3: CASSVLAGGSSTDTQYF. CDR3 nucleotide sequence: TGTGCCAGCAGCGTACTGGCGGGGGGGTCTAGCACAGATACGCAGTATTTT. The variable domain in full, completed from reference TRBV9 and TRBJ2-3, reads DSGVTQTPKHLITATGQRVTLRCSPRSGDLSVYWYQQSLDQGLQFLIQYYNGEERAKGNILERFSAQQFPDLHSELNLSSLELGDSALYFCASSVLAGGSSTDTQYFGPGTRLTVL.

This chain connects TRBV5-1 to TRBJ2-2, with D perhaps TRBD1 (5 bases). Trimming stripped 0 bases from V and 4 bases from J, with 10 bases between. CDR3 length: 15 residues. Germline CDR1 SGHRS, CDR2 YFSETQ. The CDR3 nucleotides read TGCGCCAGCAGCTTGGAGGCCCAGGGCACCGGGGAGCTGTTTTTT. Translated: CASSLEAQGTGELFF.

This rearrangement joins TRBV12-3 or TRBV12-4 to TRBJ2-3, with TRBD2 as a possible D gene (6 bases). The CDR3 spans 15 residues. V dropped 3 bases and J dropped 4 bases, with 14 bases sitting between them. CDR3 bases: TGTGCCAGCAGTTTTGAGTGGCCGGGGGCAGATACGCAGTATTTT. Its translation is CASSFEWPGADTQYF.

V usage is TRBV3-1 and J usage is TRBJ2-5; TRBD1 or TRBD2 may be the D gene (5 bases each). The CDR3 contains 14 residues. Looked up from germline, CDR1 is LGHDT and CDR2 is YNNKEL (reference sequence). The V gene lost 3 bases and the J gene lost 7 bases, with 15 bases spanning the gap. CDR3 sequence reads: CASSQGEGAGTQYF. DNA for the CDR3: TGTGCCAGCAGCCAGGGGGAAGGAGCAGGGACCCAGTACTTC.

Only a few counts were recorded for this clonotype. The chain has TRBV12-3 or TRBV12-4 and TRBJ1-3; a weak D match, TRBD1 (6 bases). The V end lost 4 bases, the J end lost 0 bases, and 13 bases lay between the germline ends. This CDR3 has 16 amino acids. CDR3 sequence: CASSWDKGRSGNTIYF. For the CDR3, the DNA is TGTGCCAGCAGTTGGGACAAAGGGCGCTCTGGAAACACCATATATTTT.

The chain links TRBV3-1 to TRBJ2-1; weak D call: TRBD2 (6 bases). The CDR3 runs 16 residues. The V end was cut by 0 bases, the J end by 0 bases, with 9 bases between. Germline loops: CDR1 LGHDT, CDR2 YNNKEL (reference sequence). CDR3 coding DNA: TGTGCCAGCAGCCAAGACGCGGGGACCTCCTACAATGAGCAGTTCTTC. Protein product: CASSQDAGTSYNEQFF.

The chain carries TRBV7-6 and TRBJ2-1, with 8 bases fitting TRBD2. This CDR3 spans 15 amino acids. The germline V gene has CDR1 SGHVS and CDR2 FNYEAQ. With 5 bases clipped from V and 3 bases from J, the junction kept 6 bases outside the gene matches. This CDR3 is CASSLRGALYNEQFF. DNA for the CDR3: TGTGCCAGCAGCCTGCGGGGGGCCCTCTACAATGAGCAGTTCTTC.

In its sample, this clonotype was seen a few times. The rearrangement links TRBV5-1 to TRBJ1-1, with D uncertain. The V end lost 4 bases, the J end lost 0 bases, and 13 bases lay between the germline ends. This CDR3 has 15 amino acids. The germline V gene encodes CDR1 SGHRS and CDR2 YFSETQ. The DNA for the CDR3 is TGCGCCAGCAGCCCCCGACCAGATTTGAACACTGAAGCTTTCTTT. It encodes CASSPRPDLNTEAFF.

V and J are TRBV7-9 and TRBJ1-1; D unclear. The germline V and J ends were trimmed by 4 bases and 3 bases, with 18 bases remaining between them. The germline gives CDR1 SEHNR, CDR2 FQNEAQ (reference sequence). There are 16 residues in the CDR3. This CDR3 is CASSSTLKTEDTEAFF. The CDR3 DNA reads as TGTGCCAGCAGCTCTACTCTCAAGACCGAGGACACTGAAGCTTTCTTT.

The chain recombines TRBV6-1 with TRBJ1-1; TRBD1 matches at 8 bases. Germline CDR1 MNHNS, CDR2 SASEGT. The CDR3 is 15 amino acids. J gave up 0 bases and V 9 bases, and 9 bases lay outside the gene matches. The CDR3 sequence: CASRHPGGMNTEAFF. As DNA, the CDR3 is TGTGCCAGTCGCCACCCAGGGGGCATGAACACTGAAGCTTTCTTT.